The rows below give T cell receptor beta chains drawn from one sample of a study of T-cell reconstitution after alpha-beta-depleted transplantation in children. TCRdb called the PCR reads again in MiXCR, with one record for every CDR3 protein. This table holds under 300,000 distinct CDR3 sequences, approximately 10% found once. The input for sequencing was peripheral blood, taken 180 days after TCRalphabeta/CD19-depleted stem cell transplant. These receptors were obtained from a male patient aged 2 to 9 who had a stem cell transplant for chronic granulomatous disease, so the T cells may come from the graft donor. Both conserved end residues are part of each CDR3. The D gene is left open where the match is weak. Clone sizes are given selectively: once, few, many, or a class where the clone is expanded.

V,J,size,D,DNA,CDR3
TRBV13,TRBJ2-3,many,-,TGTGCCAGCTCCCGGGCCCGCACAGATACGCAGTATTTT,CASSRARTDTQYF
TRBV20-1,TRBJ2-7,-,TRBD2,TGCAGTGCTATTAGCGGGAAGAGCTCCTACAATGAGCAGTACTTC,CSAISGKSSYNEQYF
TRBV14,TRBJ2-7,many,-,TGTGCCAGCAGCCAAGGAGGCTTTTCCTACGAGCAGTACTTC,CASSQGGFSYEQYF
TRBV20-1,TRBJ2-4,many,-,TGCAGTGTCCCCGGGCCCGGCGTAGGAAACATTCAGTACTTC,CSVPGPGVGNIQYF
TRBV27,TRBJ2-3,many,-,TGTGCCAGCAGTTTAACGGGAATAGATACAGATACGCAGTATTTT,CASSLTGIDTDTQYF
TRBV7-2,TRBJ2-5,many,-,TGTGCCAGCAGCTTAGGTCCGGGGGCCGGAGAGACCCAGTACTTC,CASSLGPGAGETQYF
TRBV5-5,TRBJ2-7,many,-,TGTGCCAGCAGCCGCAGCAGGGTGTACGAGCAGTACTTC,CASSRSRVYEQYF
TRBV15,TRBJ1-6,many,-,TGTGCCACCAGCCAAACAGGGAATTCACCCCTCCACTTT,CATSQTGNSPLHF
TRBV6-2/TRBV6-3,TRBJ2-1,few,-,TGTGCCAGCAGTTACTCGCCCCTAAATAATGAGCAGTTCTTC,CASSYSPLNNEQFF
TRBV20-1,TRBJ2-7,many,TRBD1,TGCAGTGCTAAAGGGGGCGGGTGGCGATACGAGCAGTACTTC,CSAKGGGWRYEQYF
TRBV4-1,TRBJ1-2,many,-,TGCGCCAGCAGCGAACCAGGGTCAGCCTATGGCTACACCTTC,CASSEPGSAYGYTF
TRBV7-9,TRBJ2-1,many,-,TGTGCCAGCAGCCTTCCTGGGGGTAGCTCCTACAATGAGCAGTTCTTC,CASSLPGGSSYNEQFF
TRBV4-3,TRBJ2-3,many,TRBD1,TGCGCCAGCAGCCAGGCCGGGACAGCTGAAACAGATACGCAGTATTTT,CASSQAGTAETDTQYF
TRBV5-1,TRBJ2-2,many,-,TGCGCCAGCAGCCCGAGATACACCGGGGAGCTGTTTTTT,CASSPRYTGELFF
TRBV5-1,TRBJ2-4,many,TRBD1,TGCGCCAGCAGACGGACAGGGGCGGACATTCAGTACTTC,CASRRTGADIQYF
TRBV29-1,TRBJ2-4,many,TRBD1,TGCAGCGTGGGGACAGGGAGCAGTAAAAACATTCAGTACTTC,CSVGTGSSKNIQYF
TRBV29-1,TRBJ1-1,many,-,TGCAGCGTTGAAGTGGCAGGGGAGAGGACTGAAGCTTTCTTT,CSVEVAGERTEAFF
TRBV18,TRBJ2-2,many,TRBD2,TGTGCCAGCTCACCGATCAGCGGGGGGGCCGGCGGGGAGCTGTTTTTT,CASSPISGGAGGELFF
TRBV5-5,TRBJ2-7,many,-,TGTGCCAGCAGCTTTTTAGACAGACTCTCCTACGAGCAGTACTTC,CASSFLDRLSYEQYF
TRBV7-9,TRBJ2-5,many,-,TGTGCCAGCAGCTACCGTCGGACTAACCGGCAGGGAGAGACCCAGTACTTC,CASSYRRTNRQGETQYF
TRBV12-3/TRBV12-4,TRBJ2-2,many,-,TGTGCCAGCAGTTTAAGGACAGTAAGCGGGGAGCTGTTTTTT,CASSLRTVSGELFF
TRBV12-3/TRBV12-4,TRBJ2-1,many,TRBD2,TGTGCCAGCAGTTTCTCCAGACTAGCGGGAGGTCTCTACAATGAGCAGTTCTTC,CASSFSRLAGGLYNEQFF
TRBV4-2,TRBJ2-7,few,-,TGTGCCAGCAGCCAAGACGGTCCCCACGGATTGTACTTC,CASSQDGPHGLYF
TRBV11-2,TRBJ1-2,many,-,TGTGCCAGCAGCCCCGGGCCCTATGGCTACACCTTC,CASSPGPYGYTF
TRBV13,TRBJ2-1,many,-,TGTGCCAGCGGGCCCGGGGGCAATGAGCAGTTCTTC,CASGPGGNEQFF
TRBV18,TRBJ1-4,many,-,TGTGCCAGCTCCCCCCGGGGCGCAGCAACTAATGAAAAACTGTTTTTT,CASSPRGAATNEKLFF
TRBV20-1,TRBJ2-7,many,TRBD1,TGCAGTGCTAGGGCCTGGACAGGACCCTACGAGCAGTACTTC,CSARAWTGPYEQYF
TRBV12-3/TRBV12-4,TRBJ1-6,many,-,TGTGCCAGCAGGCGAGGGCTCGGTAATTCACCCCTCCACTTT,CASRRGLGNSPLHF
TRBV12-3/TRBV12-4,TRBJ2-3,many,TRBD2,TGTGCCAGCAGTCCAACCTTCGGGACTAGCGGGGGGCTTAGCACAGATACGCAGTATTTT,CASSPTFGTSGGLSTDTQYF
TRBV5-4,TRBJ1-2,many,-,TGTGCCAGCAGCTTGGAGAAGCGAAGGGGCTACACCTTC,CASSLEKRRGYTF
TRBV5-1,TRBJ2-7,many,-,TGCGCCAGCAGCGCGTTATACGAGCAGTACTTC,CASSALYEQYF
TRBV20-1,TRBJ1-5,many,-,TGCAGTGCTAGAGATCTGCCCCTTTATAGCAATCAGCCCCAGCATTTT,CSARDLPLYSNQPQHF
TRBV12-3/TRBV12-4,TRBJ2-7,-,-,TGTGCCAGCAGTTTAGTGGGACGGAGCATCTACGAGCAGTACTTC,CASSLVGRSIYEQYF
TRBV20-1,TRBJ1-2,many,-,TGCAGTGCTAGGATCCCGGGGCTTAGGGACTATGGCTACACCTTC,CSARIPGLRDYGYTF
TRBV29-1,TRBJ1-1,many,-,TGCAGCGTGACACAGGGAGGGGAAACTCGCACTGAAGCTTTCTTT,CSVTQGGETRTEAFF
TRBV5-1,TRBJ2-7,many,TRBD2,TGCGCCAGCAGCTTACTAGCGGGAGGTTACGAGCAGTACTTC,CASSLLAGGYEQYF
TRBV6-1,TRBJ1-5,many,-,TGTGCCAGCTCTCAAGCCGGGATGGGCAATCAGCCCCAGCATTTT,CASSQAGMGNQPQHF
TRBV3-1,TRBJ1-4,many,-,TGTGCCAGCAGCCAAGCCGGAAAACTGTTTTTT,CASSQAGKLFF
TRBV28,TRBJ1-2,-,TRBD1,TGTGCCAGCAGTATACCGGGACAGGTGAACTATGGCTACCCCTTC,CASSIPGQVNYGYPF
TRBV11-2,TRBJ2-1,many,-,TGTGCCAGCAGCTTATCCCCTGCTGAGCAGTTCTTC,CASSLSPAEQFF
TRBV20-1,TRBJ1-4,many,-,TGCAGTGCTAGGCCCAGGGACGGATGGGGGAAACTGTTTTTT,CSARPRDGWGKLFF
TRBV29-1,TRBJ2-2,many,TRBD1,TGCAGCGCCGAAACTACAGGGGGCGAGCTGTTTTTT,CSAETTGGELFF